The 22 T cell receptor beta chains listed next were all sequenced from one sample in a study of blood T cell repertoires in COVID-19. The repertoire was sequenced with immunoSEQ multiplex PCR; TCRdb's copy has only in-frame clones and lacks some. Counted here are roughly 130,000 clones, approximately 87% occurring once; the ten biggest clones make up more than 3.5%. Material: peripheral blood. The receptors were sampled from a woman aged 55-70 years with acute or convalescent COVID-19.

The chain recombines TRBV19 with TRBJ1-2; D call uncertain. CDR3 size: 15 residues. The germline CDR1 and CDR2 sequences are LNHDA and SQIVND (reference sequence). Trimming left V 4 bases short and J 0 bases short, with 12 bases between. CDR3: CASSTSSFANYGYTF. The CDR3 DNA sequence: TGTGCCAGTAGTACCAGTTCTTTCGCTAACTATGGCTACACCTTC.

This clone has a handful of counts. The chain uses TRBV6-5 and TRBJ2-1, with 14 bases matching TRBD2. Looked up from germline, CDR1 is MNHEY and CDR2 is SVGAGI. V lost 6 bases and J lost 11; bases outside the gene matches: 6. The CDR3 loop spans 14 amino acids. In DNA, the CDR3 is TGTGCCAGCAGGGGGACTAGCGGGAGTACACAGCAGTTCTTC. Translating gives CASRGTSGSTQQFF.

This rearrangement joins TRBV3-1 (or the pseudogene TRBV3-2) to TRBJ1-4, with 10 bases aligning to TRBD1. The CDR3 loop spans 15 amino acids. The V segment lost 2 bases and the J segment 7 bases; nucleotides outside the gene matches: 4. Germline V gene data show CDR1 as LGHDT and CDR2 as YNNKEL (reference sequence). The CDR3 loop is CASSQPGQGLEKLFF. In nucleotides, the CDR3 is TGTGCCAGCAGCCAACCGGGACAGGGGCTTGAAAAACTGTTTTTT.

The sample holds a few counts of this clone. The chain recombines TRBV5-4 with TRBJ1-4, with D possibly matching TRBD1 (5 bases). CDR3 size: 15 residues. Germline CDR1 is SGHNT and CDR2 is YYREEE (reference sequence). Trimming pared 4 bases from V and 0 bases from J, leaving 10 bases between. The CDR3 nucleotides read TGTGCCAGCAGCGCAGGGCTTTCAACTAATGAAAAACTGTTTTTT. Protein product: CASSAGLSTNEKLFF.

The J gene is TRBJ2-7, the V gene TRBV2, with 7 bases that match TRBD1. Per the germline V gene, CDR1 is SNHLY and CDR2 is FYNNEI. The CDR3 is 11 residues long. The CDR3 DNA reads TGTGCCAGCAGTGAACGGGACAGACTCAACGTC. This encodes CASSERDRLNV.

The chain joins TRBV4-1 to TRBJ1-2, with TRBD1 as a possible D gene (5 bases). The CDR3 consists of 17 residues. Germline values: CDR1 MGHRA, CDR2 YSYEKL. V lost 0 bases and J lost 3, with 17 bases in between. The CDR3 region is CASSQDRQVRVYYGYTF. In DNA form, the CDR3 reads TGCGCCAGCAGCCAAGATCGGCAGGTCAGGGTATACTATGGCTACACCTTC.

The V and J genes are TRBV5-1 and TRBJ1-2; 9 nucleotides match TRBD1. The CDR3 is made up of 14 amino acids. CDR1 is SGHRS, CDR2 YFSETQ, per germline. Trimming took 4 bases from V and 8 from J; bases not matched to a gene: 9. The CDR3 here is CASSPKGQGAGYTF. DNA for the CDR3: TGCGCCAGCAGCCCCAAGGGACAGGGCGCGGGCTACACCTTC. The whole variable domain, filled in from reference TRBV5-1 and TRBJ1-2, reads KAGVTQTPRYLIKTRGQQVTLSCSPISGHRSVSWYQQTPGQGLQFLFEYFSETQRNKGNFPGRFSGRQFSNSRSEMNVSTLELGDSALYLCASSPKGQGAGYTFGSGTRLTVV.

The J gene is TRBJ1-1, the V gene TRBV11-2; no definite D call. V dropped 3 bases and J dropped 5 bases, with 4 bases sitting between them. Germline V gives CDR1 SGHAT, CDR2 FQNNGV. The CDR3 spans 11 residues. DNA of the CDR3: TGTGCCAGCAGCTTGTTAACTGAAGCTTTCTTT. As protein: CASSLLTEAFF. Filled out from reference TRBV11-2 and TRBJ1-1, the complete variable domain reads EAGVAQSPRYKIIEKRQSVAFWCNPISGHATLYWYQQILGQGPKLLIQFQNNGVVDDSQLPKDRFSAERLKGVDSTLKIQPAKLEDSAVYLCASSLLTEAFFGQGTRLTVV.

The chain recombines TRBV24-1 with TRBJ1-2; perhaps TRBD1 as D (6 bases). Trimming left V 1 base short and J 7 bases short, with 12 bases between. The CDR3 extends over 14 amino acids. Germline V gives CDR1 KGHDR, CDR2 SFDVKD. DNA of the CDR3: TGTGCCACCAGTGATTTTAGGGGGATTCGTGGCTACACCTTC. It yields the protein CATSDFRGIRGYTF.

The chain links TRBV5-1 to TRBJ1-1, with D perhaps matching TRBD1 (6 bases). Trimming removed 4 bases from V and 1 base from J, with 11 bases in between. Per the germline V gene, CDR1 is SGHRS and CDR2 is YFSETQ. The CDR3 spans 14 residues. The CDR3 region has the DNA TGCGCCAGCAGCGAGGGAGGGGGGAACACTGAAGCTTTCTTT. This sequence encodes CASSEGGGNTEAFF.

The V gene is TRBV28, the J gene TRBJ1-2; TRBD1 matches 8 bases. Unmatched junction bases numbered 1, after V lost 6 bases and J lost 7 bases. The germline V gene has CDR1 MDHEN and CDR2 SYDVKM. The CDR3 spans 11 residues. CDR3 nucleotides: TGTGCCAGCAGCAGGGGGCTTGGCTACACCTTC. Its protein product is CASSRGLGYTF.

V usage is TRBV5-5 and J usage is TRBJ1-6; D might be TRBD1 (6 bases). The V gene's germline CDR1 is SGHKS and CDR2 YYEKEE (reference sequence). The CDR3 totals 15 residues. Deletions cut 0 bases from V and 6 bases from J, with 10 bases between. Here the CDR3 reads CASSLATGSNSPLHF. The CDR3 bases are TGTGCCAGCAGCTTGGCGACAGGCTCTAATTCACCCCTCCACTTT.

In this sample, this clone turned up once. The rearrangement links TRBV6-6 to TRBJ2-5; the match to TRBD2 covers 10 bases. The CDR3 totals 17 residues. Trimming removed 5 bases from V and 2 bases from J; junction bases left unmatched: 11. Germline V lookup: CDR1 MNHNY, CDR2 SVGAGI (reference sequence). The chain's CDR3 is CASSRLGTSVIQETQYF. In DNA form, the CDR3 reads TGTGCCAGCAGTCGCCTCGGGACTAGCGTGATTCAAGAGACCCAGTACTTC.

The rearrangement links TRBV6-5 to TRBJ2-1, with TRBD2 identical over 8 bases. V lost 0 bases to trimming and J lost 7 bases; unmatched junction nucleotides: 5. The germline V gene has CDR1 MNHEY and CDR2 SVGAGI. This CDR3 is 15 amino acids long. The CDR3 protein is CASSYSSSGPNEQFF. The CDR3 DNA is TGTGCCAGCAGTTACTCGTCTAGCGGGCCGAATGAGCAGTTCTTC.

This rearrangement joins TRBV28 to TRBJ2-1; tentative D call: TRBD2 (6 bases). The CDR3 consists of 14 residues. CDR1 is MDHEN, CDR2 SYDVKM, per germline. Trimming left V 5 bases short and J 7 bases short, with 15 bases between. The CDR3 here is CASSLGLGLNEQFF. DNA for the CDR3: TGTGCCAGCAGTCTGGGACTTGGCCTGAATGAGCAGTTCTTC.

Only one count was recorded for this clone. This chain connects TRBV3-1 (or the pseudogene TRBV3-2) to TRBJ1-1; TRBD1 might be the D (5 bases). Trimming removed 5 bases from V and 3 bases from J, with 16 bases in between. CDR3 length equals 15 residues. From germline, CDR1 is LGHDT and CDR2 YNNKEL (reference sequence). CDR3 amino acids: CASSVGGRVDTEAFF. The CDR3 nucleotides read TGTGCCAGCAGCGTGGGGGGGAGGGTAGACACTGAAGCTTTCTTT.

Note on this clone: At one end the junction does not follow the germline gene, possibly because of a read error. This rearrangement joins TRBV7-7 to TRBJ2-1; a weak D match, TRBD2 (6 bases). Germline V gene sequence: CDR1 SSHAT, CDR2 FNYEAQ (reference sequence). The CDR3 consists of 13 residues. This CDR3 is CASSLVGGSEQFF. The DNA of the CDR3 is TGTGCTAGCAGCTTAGTTGGGGGGAGCGAGCAGTTCTTC.

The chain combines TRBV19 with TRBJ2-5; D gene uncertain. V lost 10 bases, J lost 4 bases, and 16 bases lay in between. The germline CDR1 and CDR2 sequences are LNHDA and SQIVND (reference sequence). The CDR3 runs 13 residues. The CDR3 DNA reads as TGTGCCACCGCCAGAGGTCAAGCAGAGACCCAGTACTTC. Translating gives CATARGQAETQYF.

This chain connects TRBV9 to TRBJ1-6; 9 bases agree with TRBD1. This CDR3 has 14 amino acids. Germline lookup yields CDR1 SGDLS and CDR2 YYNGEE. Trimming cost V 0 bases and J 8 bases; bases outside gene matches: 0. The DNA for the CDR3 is TGTGCCAGCAGCGTAGGGACAGGGGATTCACCCCTCCACTTT. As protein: CASSVGTGDSPLHF.

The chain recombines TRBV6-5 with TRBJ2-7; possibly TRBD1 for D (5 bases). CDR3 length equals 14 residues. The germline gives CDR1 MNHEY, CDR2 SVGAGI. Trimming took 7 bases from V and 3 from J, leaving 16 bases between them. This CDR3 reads CASTVTRGNYEQYF. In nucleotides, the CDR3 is TGTGCCAGCACGGTCACAAGGGGTAACTACGAGCAGTACTTC.

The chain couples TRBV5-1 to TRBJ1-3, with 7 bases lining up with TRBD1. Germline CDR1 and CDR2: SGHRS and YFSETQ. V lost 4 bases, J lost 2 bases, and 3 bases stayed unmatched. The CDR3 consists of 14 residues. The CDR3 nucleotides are TGCGCCAGCAGCGCCGGGACAGCTGGAAACACCATATATTTT. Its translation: CASSAGTAGNTIYF.

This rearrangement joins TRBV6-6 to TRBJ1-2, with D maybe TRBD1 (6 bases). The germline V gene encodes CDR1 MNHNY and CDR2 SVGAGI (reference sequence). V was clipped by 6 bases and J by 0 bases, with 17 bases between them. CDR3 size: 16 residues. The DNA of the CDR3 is TGTGCCAGCAGACAGACAGGATTGAGTCCTAACTATGGCTACACCTTC. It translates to CASRQTGLSPNYGYTF.